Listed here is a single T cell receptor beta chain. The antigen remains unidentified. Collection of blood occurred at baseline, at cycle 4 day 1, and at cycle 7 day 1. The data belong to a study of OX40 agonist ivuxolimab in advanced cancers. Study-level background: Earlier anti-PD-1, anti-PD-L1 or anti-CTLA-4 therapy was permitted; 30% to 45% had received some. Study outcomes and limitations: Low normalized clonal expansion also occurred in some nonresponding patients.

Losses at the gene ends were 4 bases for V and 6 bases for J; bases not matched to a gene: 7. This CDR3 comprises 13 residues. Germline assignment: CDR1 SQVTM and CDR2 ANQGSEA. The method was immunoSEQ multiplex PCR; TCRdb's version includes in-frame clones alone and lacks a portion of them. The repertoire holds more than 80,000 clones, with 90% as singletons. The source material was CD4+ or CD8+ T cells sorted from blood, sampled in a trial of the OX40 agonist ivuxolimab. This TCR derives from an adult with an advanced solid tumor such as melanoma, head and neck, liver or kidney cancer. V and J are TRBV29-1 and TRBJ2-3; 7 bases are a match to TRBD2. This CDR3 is CSVGLAVGDTQYF. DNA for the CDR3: TGCAGCGTTGGGCTAGCGGTAGGGGATACGCAGTATTTT.